This T cell receptor (beta chain) was identified in a study of spatial heterogeneity in lung cancer. Trimming cost V 3 bases and J 3 bases; bases outside gene matches: 4. The V gene's germline CDR1 is DFQATT and CDR2 SNEGSKA (reference sequence). The CDR3 length is 15 residues. Each CDR3 protein gets one entry after TCRdb re-called the 5' RACE reads with MiXCR. The table records some 41,000 distinct CDR3 sequences, 6.5% to 8% of them present only once. This clonotype has more than one count but fewer than ten. As for time point: sample taken at primary tumor resection. Sequencing covered unsorted whole RNA taken from tumor, nontumor lung or frozen PBMC.

The material was PBMCs, obtained at surgery. This rearrangement joins TRBV20-1 to TRBJ2-1; 11 bases line up with TRBD2. The receptor comes from a female donor with early-stage non-small cell lung cancer. As DNA, the CDR3 is TGCAGTGCTAGGCGACTAGCGGGGCTCTACAATGAGCAGTTCTTC. Protein sequence: CSARRLAGLYNEQFF.